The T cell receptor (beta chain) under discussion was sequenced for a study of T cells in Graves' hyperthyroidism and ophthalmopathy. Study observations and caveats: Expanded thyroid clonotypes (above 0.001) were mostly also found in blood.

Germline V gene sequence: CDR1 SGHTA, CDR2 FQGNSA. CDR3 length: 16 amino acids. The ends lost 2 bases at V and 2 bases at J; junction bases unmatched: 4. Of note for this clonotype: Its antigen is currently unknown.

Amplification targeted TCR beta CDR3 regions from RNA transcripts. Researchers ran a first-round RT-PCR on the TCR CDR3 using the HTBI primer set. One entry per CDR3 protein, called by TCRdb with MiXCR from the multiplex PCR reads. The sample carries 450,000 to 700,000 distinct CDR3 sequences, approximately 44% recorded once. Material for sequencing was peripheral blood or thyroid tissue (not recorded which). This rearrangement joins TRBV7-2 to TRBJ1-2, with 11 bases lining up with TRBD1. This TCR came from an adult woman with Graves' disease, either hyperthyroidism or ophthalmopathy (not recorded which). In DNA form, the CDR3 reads TGTGCCAGCAGCTTATTTTGGGACAGGGGGAACTATGGCTACACCTTC. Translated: CASSLFWDRGNYGYTF.